This T cell receptor beta chain was retrieved from a study of blood T cell repertoires in COVID-19. As for the study in general: From the United States, Italy and Spain came samples of acute and convalescent COVID-19. Nucleic acid was either cDNA or gDNA, and it came from T cells, B-cell-depleted T cells, or PBMCs.

V was shortened by 4 bases and J by 4 bases, with 16 bases between the two germline ends. CDR1 and CDR2 (germline): MNHEY, SMNVEV (reference sequence). The CDR3 is 15 residues long. In the original processing: Researchers report that nucleated cell counts were estimated from reference gene primer amplification. Clones were sequenced by immunoSEQ multiplex PCR, and TCRdb holds only the in-frame ones, with some missing. That table is the source of V, J and clone size, and D and trimming were worked out from the DNA. The sample consists of 150,000 to 250,000 clones, approximately 84% of them appearing once.

This TCR derives from a human donor with acute or convalescent COVID-19. The donor label of this sample is uncertain. Material for sequencing was peripheral blood. The chain couples TRBV27 to TRBJ1-2; D remains unclear. CDR3 protein: CASSSSLGPAYGYTF. The DNA of the CDR3 is TGTGCCAGCAGTTCCTCACTAGGCCCCGCCTATGGCTACACCTTC.